The rows below give T cell receptor beta chains drawn from one sample of a study of shared T cell receptors in the human thymus. TCRdb's table, derived via immunoSEQ multiplex PCR, lists solely in-frame clones and lacks some. The data contain about 660,000 clones, roughly 90% of them singletons. These data were also reused for a study on human thymus T cells.

The specimen sequenced was thymocytes. These receptors were collected from a boy younger than two with a congenital heart defect. Each CDR3 is given with its conserved first and last residue. A D gene is named only where the DNA matches it firmly. For some rows the clone size is stated as once, few or many, or as a class when expanded; others skip it.

>TRBJ2-4|TRBV21-1|.|.
CASSKVFRLAKNIQYF
TGTGCCAGCAGCAAAGTCTTCAGGTTAGCCAAAAACATTCAGTACTTC
>TRBJ2-5|TRBV7-2|.|TRBD2
CASSLRNGPGLAGGETQYF
TGTGCCAGCAGCTTACGTAACGGCCCGGGACTAGCGGGAGGAGAGACCCAGTACTTC
>TRBJ2-2|TRBV5-6|.|TRBD2
CASSPETSDHTGELFF
TGTGCCAGCAGCCCGGAGACTAGCGACCACACCGGGGAGCTGTTTTTT
>TRBJ1-3|TRBV23-1|.|.
CASSHIRGDSGNTIYF
TGCGCCAGCAGTCATATACGGGGGGACTCTGGAAACACCATATATTTT
>TRBJ2-1|TRBV5-4|.|.
CASSSNRGGPKYEQFF
TGTGCCAGCAGTTCCAATCGCGGCGGCCCTAAGTATGAGCAGTTCTTC
>TRBJ2-7|TRBV11-2|.|TRBD1
CASSFFPGTGGAGQYF
TGTGCCAGCAGCTTTTTCCCCGGGACAGGGGGCGCTGGGCAGTACTTC
>TRBJ2-2|TRBV27|.|TRBD1
CASLPRTGNYPTGELFF
TGTGCCAGCCTACCTCGGACAGGGAACTATCCCACCGGGGAGCTGTTTTTT
>TRBJ1-5|TRBV5-6|.|TRBD1
CASSLKTHLQGSSNQPQHF
TGTGCCAGCAGCCTCAAAACTCACTTACAGGGGAGTTCTAATCAGCCCCAGCATTTT
>TRBJ2-1|TRBV2|.|TRBD2
CASSARLAGGGDEQFF
TGTGCCAGCAGTGCTCGACTAGCGGGAGGTGGGGATGAGCAGTTCTTC
>TRBJ2-7|TRBV4-3|.|TRBD2
CASSQGTSGRISYEQYF
TGCGCCAGCAGCCAGGGGACTAGCGGGAGGATATCCTACGAGCAGTACTTC
>TRBJ1-5|TRBV27|.|.
CASSDRGNGNQPQHF
TGTGCCAGCAGTGATCGGGGGAATGGCAATCAGCCCCAGCATTTT
>TRBJ2-2|TRBV4-2|.|TRBD2
CASSQDRSLAGGPGELFF
TGTGCCAGCAGCCAAGATCGGTCGCTAGCGGGAGGTCCCGGGGAGCTGTTTTTT
>TRBJ2-5|TRBV5-4|.|TRBD2
CASSLAGTSGRFRQETQYF
TGTGCCAGCAGCTTGGCTGGGACTAGCGGGAGGTTCCGGCAAGAGACCCAGTACTTC
>TRBJ2-7|TRBV7-2|few|TRBD2
CASSLGEQTSSSVYEQYF
TGTGCCAGCAGCTTAGGAGAACAGACTAGCTCTTCCGTCTACGAGCAGTACTTC
>TRBJ2-1|TRBV30|.|.
CAYPRVSRPYNEQFF
TGTGCCTATCCCCGAGTTTCCCGCCCCTACAATGAGCAGTTCTTC
>TRBJ2-7|TRBV28|.|TRBD2
CASSTLSGGYHEQYF
TGTGCCAGCAGTACCCTTAGCGGGGGCTATCACGAGCAGTACTTC
>TRBJ1-1|TRBV11-3|.|.
CASSRPGEDTEAFF
TGTGCCAGCAGCCGGCCGGGGGAGGACACTGAAGCTTTCTTT